The entry below describes one TCR beta chain. In the original processing: For nucleated cells, counts were estimated from reference gene primer amplification. The repertoire was sequenced with immunoSEQ multiplex PCR; TCRdb's copy has only in-frame clones and lacks some. Clone size and the V and J calls come from that table; the DNA yielded D and trimming. The sample includes hundreds of thousands of clones, around 82% of them seen just once. The CDR3 length is 14 residues. Germline V lookup: CDR1 SGDLS, CDR2 YYNGEE. Losses at the gene ends were 6 bases for V and 5 bases for J; bases not matched to a gene: 9. The data belong to a study of blood T cell repertoires in COVID-19. Cohort placement rested on clinical history that participants reported themselves.

This receptor was obtained from a woman between 50 and 59 years old who had been exposed to COVID-19. The sequencing sample was made of PBMCs or T cells enriched from blood (not recorded which). This rearrangement joins TRBV9 to TRBJ2-7; 9 bases line up with TRBD2. Written as DNA, the CDR3 is TGTGCCAGCACCCCCGGGACTAGCATGCACGAGCAGTACTTC. Translating gives CASTPGTSMHEQYF. Based on the CDR3 plus reference TRBV9 and TRBJ2-7, the full variable domain is DSGVTQTPKHLITATGQRVTLRCSPRSGDLSVYWYQQSLDQGLQFLIQYYNGEERAKGNILERFSAQQFPDLHSELNLSSLELGDSALYFCASTPGTSMHEQYFGPGTRLTVT.